The clone carrying this T cell receptor (beta chain) was seen at least ten times. Its antigen is not known. The data stem from a study of shared clonotypes between healthy human individuals. Study-wide context: There were three CD4 naive, three CD4 memory, two CD8 naive and one CD8 memory plates per donor. Study-wide points: Naive subsets generally had larger estimated richness than memory subsets.

Per the original methods: Filtering differed because ImmunoSEQ produced junction-only sequences that carried no quality scores. Method: immunoSEQ multiplex PCR; TCRdb's copy keeps in-frame clones and lacks some. V and J calls and clone size are as listed in that table; D and trimming were resolved from the DNA. The sample records millions of clones, roughly 95% being singletons. The CDR3 covers 14 residues. Trimming removed 1 base at V and 4 bases at J, with 11 bases between. From germline, CDR1 is SGHRS and CDR2 YFSETQ. The chain recombines TRBV5-1 with TRBJ1-2; TRBD1 is a possible D gene (5 bases). Sequences were obtained from naive CD4+ T cells sorted from blood. Subset of the sample: CD45RA+ positively selected. The receptor was derived from a young man in good health. CDR3 in DNA: TGCGCCAGCAGCTTGCTTCAGGGATCCTATGGCTACACCTTC. Encoded protein: CASSLLQGSYGYTF.